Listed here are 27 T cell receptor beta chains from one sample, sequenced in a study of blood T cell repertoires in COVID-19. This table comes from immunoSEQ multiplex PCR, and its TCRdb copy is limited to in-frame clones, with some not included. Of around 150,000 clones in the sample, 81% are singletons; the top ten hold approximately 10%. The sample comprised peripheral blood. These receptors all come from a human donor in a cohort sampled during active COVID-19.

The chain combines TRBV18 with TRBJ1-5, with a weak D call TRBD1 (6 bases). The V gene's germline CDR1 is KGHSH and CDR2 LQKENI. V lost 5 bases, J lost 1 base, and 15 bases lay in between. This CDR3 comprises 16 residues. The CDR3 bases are TGTGCCAGCTCAAGTTCCTATGGACAGAGCAATCAGCCCCAGCATTTT. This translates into CASSSSYGQSNQPQHF. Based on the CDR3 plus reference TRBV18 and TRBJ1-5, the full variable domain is NAGVMQNPRHLVRRRGQEARLRCSPMKGHSHVYWYRQLPEEGLKFMVYLQKENIIDESGMPKERFSAEFPKEGPSILRIQQVVRGDSAAYFCASSSSYGQSNQPQHFGDGTRLSIL.

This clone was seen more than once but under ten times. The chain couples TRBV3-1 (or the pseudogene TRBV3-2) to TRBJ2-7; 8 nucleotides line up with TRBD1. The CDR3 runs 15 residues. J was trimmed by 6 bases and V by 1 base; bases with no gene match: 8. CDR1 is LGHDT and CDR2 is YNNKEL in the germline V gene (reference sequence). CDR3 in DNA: TGTGCCAGCAGCCAAGGGGCAGGGGGCCGCCTCGAGCAGTACTTC. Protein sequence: CASSQGAGGRLEQYF.

CDR3: CATSRDQGTEAFF. Here the CDR3 DNA reads TGTGCCACCAGCAGAGATCAGGGCACTGAAGCTTTCTTT. The rearrangement links TRBV15 to TRBJ1-1, with D tentatively TRBD1 (5 bases). The CDR3 sequence is 13 residues long. The germline V gene encodes CDR1 LNHNV and CDR2 YYDKDF (reference sequence). With 0 bases removed from V and 4 bases from J, the gap between germline ends came to 6 bases. Together with reference TRBV15 and TRBJ1-1, the CDR3 gives the full variable domain: DAMVIQNPRYQVTQFGKPVTLSCSQTLNHNVMYWYQQKSSQAPKLLFHYYDKDFNNEADTPDNFQSRRPNTSFCFLDIRSPGLGDTAMYLCATSRDQGTEAFFGQGTRLTVV.

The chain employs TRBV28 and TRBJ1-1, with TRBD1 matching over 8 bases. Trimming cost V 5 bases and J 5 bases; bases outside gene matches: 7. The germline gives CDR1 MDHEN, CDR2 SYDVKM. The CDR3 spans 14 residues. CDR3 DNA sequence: TGTGCCAGCAGTCCTCAGGGGGCGAGGACTGAAGCTTTCTTT. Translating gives CASSPQGARTEAFF.

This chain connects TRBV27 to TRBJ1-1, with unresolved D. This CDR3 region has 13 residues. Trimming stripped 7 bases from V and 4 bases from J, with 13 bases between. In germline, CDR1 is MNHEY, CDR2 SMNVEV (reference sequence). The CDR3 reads CASNPRGATEAFF. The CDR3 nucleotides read TGTGCCAGCAACCCTCGGGGAGCCACTGAAGCTTTCTTT.

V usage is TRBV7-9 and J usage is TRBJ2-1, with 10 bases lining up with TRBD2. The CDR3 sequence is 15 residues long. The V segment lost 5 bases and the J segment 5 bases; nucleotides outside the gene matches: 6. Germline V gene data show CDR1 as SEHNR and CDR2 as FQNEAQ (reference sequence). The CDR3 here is CASSNPGTSDNEQFF. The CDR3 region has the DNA TGTGCCAGCAGCAACCCTGGGACTAGCGACAATGAGCAGTTCTTC.

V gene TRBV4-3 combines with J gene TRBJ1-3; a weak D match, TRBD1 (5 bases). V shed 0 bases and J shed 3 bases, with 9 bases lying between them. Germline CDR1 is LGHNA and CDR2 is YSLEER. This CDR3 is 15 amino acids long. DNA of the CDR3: TGCGCCAGCAGCCAAGATCCGGGGGGTGGAAACACCATATATTTT. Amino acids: CASSQDPGGGNTIYF.

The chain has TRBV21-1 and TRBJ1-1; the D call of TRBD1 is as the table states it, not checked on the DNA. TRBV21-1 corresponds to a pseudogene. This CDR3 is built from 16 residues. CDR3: CASSRVTGTNNTEAFF. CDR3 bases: TGTGCCAGCAGCAGAGTAACCGGGACAAACAACACTGAAGCTTTCTTT.

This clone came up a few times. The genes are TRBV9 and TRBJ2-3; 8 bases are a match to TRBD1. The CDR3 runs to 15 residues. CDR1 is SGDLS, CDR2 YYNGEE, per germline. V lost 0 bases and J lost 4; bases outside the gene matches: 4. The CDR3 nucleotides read TGTGCCAGCAGCGTAGTCCCACAGGGGGCAGATACGCAGTATTTT. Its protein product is CASSVVPQGADTQYF.

The CDR3 bases are TGTGCCAGCAGCCCGCCGACAGGGGGCTACGAGCAGTACTTC. Encoded protein: CASSPPTGGYEQYF. The chain has TRBV7-9 and TRBJ2-7; 9 positions match TRBD1. In germline, CDR1 is SEHNR, CDR2 FQNEAQ (reference sequence). The CDR3 contains 14 residues. V shed 5 bases, J shed 3 bases, and the junction held 5 bases outside the gene matches. The variable domain in full, with the rest retrieved from reference TRBV7-9 and TRBJ2-7, is DTGVSQNPRHKITKRGQNVTFRCDPISEHNRLYWYRQTLGQGPEFLTYFQNEAQLEKSRLLSDRFSAERPKGSFSTLEIQRTEQGDSAMYLCASSPPTGGYEQYFGPGTRLTVT.

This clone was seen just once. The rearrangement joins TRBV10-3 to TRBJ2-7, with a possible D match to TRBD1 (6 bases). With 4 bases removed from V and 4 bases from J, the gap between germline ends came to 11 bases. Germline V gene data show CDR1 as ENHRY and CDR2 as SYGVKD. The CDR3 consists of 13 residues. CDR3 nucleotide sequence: TGTGCCATCAGTGCAGGGGTGCCGTACGAGCAGTACTTC. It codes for CAISAGVPYEQYF.

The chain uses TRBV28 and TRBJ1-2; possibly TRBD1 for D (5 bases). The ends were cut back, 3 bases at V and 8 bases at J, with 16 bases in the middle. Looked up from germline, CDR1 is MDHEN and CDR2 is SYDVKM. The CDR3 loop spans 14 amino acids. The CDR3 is CASSLSGRVGGYTF. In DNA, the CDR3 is TGTGCCAGCAGTTTGTCGGGCAGGGTCGGGGGCTACACCTTC.

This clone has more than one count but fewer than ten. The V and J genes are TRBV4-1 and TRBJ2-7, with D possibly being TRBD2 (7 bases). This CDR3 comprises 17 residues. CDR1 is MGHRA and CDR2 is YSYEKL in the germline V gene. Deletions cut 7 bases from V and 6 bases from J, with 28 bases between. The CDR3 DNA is TGCGCCAGCACCCCAGGGCGGGGGACAACAAGAGGGTCCGAGCAGTACTTC. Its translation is CASTPGRGTTRGSEQYF.

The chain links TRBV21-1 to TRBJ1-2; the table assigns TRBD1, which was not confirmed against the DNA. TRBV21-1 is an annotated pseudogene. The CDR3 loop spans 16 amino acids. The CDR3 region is CASSRKTETGGDGYTF. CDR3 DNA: TGTGCCAGCAGCCGTAAAACTGAGACAGGGGGTGACGGCTACACCTTC.

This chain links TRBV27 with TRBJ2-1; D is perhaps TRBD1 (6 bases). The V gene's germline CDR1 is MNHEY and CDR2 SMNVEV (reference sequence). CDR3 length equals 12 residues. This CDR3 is CVSGADYNEQFF. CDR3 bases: TGTGTCTCAGGGGCGGACTACAATGAGCAGTTCTTC.

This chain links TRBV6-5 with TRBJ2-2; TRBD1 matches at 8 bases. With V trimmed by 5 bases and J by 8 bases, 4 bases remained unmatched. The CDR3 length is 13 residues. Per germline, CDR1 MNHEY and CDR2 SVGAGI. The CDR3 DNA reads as TGTGCCAGCAGTCGCAGGGGGCTGGGGGAGCTGTTTTTT. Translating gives CASSRRGLGELFF.

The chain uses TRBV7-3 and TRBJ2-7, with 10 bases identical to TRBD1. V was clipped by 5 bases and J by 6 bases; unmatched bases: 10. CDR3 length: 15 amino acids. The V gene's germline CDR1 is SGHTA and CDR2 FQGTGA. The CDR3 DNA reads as TGTGCCAGCAGCGCGACAGGGGGCAGTCGTGGCGAGCAGTACTTC. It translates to CASSATGGSRGEQYF.

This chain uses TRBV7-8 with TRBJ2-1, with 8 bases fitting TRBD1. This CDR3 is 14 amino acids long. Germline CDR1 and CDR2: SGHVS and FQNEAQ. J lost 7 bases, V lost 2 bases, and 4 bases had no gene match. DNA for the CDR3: TGTGCCAGCAGCTTACATGGACAGGGAAATGAGCAGTTCTTC. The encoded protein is CASSLHGQGNEQFF.

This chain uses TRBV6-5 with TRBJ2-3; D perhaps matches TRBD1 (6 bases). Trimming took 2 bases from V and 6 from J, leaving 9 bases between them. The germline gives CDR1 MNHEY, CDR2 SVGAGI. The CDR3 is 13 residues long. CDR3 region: CASSYQTGDTQYF. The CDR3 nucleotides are TGTGCCAGCAGTTACCAAACAGGGGATACGCAGTATTTT.

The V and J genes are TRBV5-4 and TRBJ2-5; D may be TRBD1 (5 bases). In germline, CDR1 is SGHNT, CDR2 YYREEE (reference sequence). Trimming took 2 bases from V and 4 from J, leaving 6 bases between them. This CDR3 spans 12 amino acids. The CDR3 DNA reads TGTGCCAGCAGCTTTAGGGGAGAGACCCAGTACTTC. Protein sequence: CASSFRGETQYF.

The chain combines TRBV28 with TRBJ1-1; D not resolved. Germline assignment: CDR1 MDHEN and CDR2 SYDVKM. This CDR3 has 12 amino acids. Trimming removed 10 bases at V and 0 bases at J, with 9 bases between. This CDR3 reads CATSGMNTEAFF. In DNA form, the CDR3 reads TGTGCCACCTCCGGGATGAACACTGAAGCTTTCTTT.

CDR3 sequence reads: CASSLADREASGYTF. In DNA, the CDR3 is TGTGCCAGCAGCTTAGCGGACAGGGAGGCAAGTGGCTACACCTTC. The chain is built from TRBV7-9 and TRBJ1-2; 8 bases are a match to TRBD1. J gave up 7 bases and V 0 bases, and 7 bases lay outside the gene matches. Germline V lookup: CDR1 SEHNR, CDR2 FQNEAQ (reference sequence). The CDR3 loop spans 15 amino acids.

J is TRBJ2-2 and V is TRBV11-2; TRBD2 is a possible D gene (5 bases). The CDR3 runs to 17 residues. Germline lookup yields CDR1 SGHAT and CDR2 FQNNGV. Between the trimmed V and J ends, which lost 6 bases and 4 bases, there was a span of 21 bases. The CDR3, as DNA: TGTGCCAGCAGTCGGACGGACTTGCGAGCTGGCACCGGGGAGCTGTTTTTT. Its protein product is CASSRTDLRAGTGELFF.

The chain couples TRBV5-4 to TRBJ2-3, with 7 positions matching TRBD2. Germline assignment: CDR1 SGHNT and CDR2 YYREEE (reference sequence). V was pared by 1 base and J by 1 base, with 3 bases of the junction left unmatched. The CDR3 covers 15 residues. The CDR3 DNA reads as TGTGCCAGCAGCTTGAGTGGGGGGGGCACAGATACGCAGTATTTT. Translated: CASSLSGGGTDTQYF.

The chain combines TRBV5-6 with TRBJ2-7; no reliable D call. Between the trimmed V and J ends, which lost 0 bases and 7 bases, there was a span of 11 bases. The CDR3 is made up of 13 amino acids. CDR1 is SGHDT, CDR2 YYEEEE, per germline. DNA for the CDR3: TGTGCCAGCAGCTTGGAGTCTCCCGGGGAGCAGTACTTC. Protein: CASSLESPGEQYF.

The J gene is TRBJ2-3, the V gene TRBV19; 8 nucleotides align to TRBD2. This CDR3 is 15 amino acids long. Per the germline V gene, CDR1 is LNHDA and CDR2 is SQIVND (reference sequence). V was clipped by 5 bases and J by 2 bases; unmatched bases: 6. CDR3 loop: CASSPQRGFTDTQYF. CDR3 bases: TGTGCCAGTAGTCCGCAGCGGGGGTTCACAGATACGCAGTATTTT.

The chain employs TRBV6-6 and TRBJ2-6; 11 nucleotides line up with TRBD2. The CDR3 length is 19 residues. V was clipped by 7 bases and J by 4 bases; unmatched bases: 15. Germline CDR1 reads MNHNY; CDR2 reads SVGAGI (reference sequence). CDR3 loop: CASTYRKLAGVWGANVLTF. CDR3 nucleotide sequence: TGTGCCAGCACCTACCGGAAACTAGCGGGGGTTTGGGGGGCCAACGTCCTGACTTTC.